One sample yielded the 23 T cell receptor beta chains listed below, sequenced in a study of blood T cell repertoires in COVID-19. Generated by immunoSEQ multiplex PCR, the TCRdb table keeps only in-frame clones and is missing some. In the table there are over 600,000 clones, about 87% of which are singletons. Sequences were obtained from peripheral blood. All receptors derive from a woman aged 18-30 years with acute or convalescent COVID-19.

The chain uses TRBV27 and TRBJ2-2; 12 nucleotides match TRBD2. The germline V gene has CDR1 MNHEY and CDR2 SMNVEV (reference sequence). Trimming at V came to 10 bases and at J to 0 bases, leaving 12 bases not matched to a gene. There are 18 residues in the CDR3. The CDR3 loop reads CAILTLGLAGPNTGELFF. The CDR3 nucleotides read TGTGCCATTCTTACCCTGGGACTAGCGGGTCCGAACACCGGGGAGCTGTTTTTT.

The chain employs TRBV7-2 and TRBJ2-3, with D possibly being TRBD1 (6 bases). CDR1 is SGHTA, CDR2 FQGNSA, per germline. V was trimmed by 5 bases and J by 3 bases, leaving 18 bases between them. There are 16 residues in the CDR3. The CDR3 DNA reads TGTGCCAGCAGCCCCCGCTACAGGGAAGTTACAGATACGCAGTATTTT. The encoded protein is CASSPRYREVTDTQYF.

There are a few counts of this clone. This chain uses TRBV27 with TRBJ1-2; D gene ambiguous. Germline CDR1 reads MNHEY; CDR2 reads SMNVEV (reference sequence). V was shortened by 4 bases and J by 4 bases, with 10 bases between the two germline ends. The CDR3 is 13 amino acids. CDR3 sequence: CASSSRELYGYTF. In DNA form, the CDR3 reads TGTGCCAGCAGTTCACGAGAGCTCTATGGCTACACCTTC.

CDR3 residues: CASSSQGPISYNEQFF. Here the CDR3 DNA reads TGCGCCAGCAGTTCACAGGGTCCGATCTCCTACAATGAGCAGTTCTTC. The genes are TRBV5-1 and TRBJ2-1, with a possible D match to TRBD1 (6 bases). Trimming shortened V by 5 bases and J by 0 bases, and 15 bases separated the two germline ends. The germline V gene encodes CDR1 SGHRS and CDR2 YFSETQ. This CDR3 spans 16 amino acids. The variable domain in full, with the rest retrieved from reference TRBV5-1 and TRBJ2-1, is KAGVTQTPRYLIKTRGQQVTLSCSPISGHRSVSWYQQTPGQGLQFLFEYFSETQRNKGNFPGRFSGRQFSNSRSEMNVSTLELGDSALYLCASSSQGPISYNEQFFGPGTRLTVL.

This sequence joins TRBV7-2 and TRBJ2-5; 8 bases match TRBD1. J gave up 1 base and V 1 base, and 2 bases lay outside the gene matches. Germline V gene data show CDR1 as SGHTA and CDR2 as FQGNSA. The CDR3 contains 15 residues. CDR3 in DNA: TGTGCCAGCAGCTTAGTGGGGACAGGCCAAGAGACCCAGTACTTC. Translating gives CASSLVGTGQETQYF.

The rearrangement links TRBV7-6 to TRBJ2-7; D remains unclear. CDR1 and CDR2 (germline): SGHVS, FNYEAQ. Trimming shortened V by 4 bases and J by 6 bases, and 19 bases separated the two germline ends. CDR3 length: 15 amino acids. CDR3 DNA: TGTGCCAGCAGCTCGGCGGCCACTGGTTTCGGCGAGCAGTACTTC. This gives the protein CASSSAATGFGEQYF. The full variable domain, with the rest looked up from reference TRBV7-6 and TRBJ2-7, is GAGVSQSPRYKVTKRGQDVALRCDPISGHVSLYWYRQALGQGPEFLTYFNYEAQQDKSGLPNDRFSAERPEGSISTLTIQRTEQRDSAMYRCASSSAATGFGEQYFGPGTRLTVT.

V is TRBV19 and J is TRBJ1-4; D call uncertain. The V gene lost 6 bases and the J gene lost 8 bases, with 16 bases spanning the gap. This CDR3 has 14 amino acids. Germline CDR1 LNHDA, CDR2 SQIVND (reference sequence). In DNA form, the CDR3 reads TGTGCCAGTAGGGCAGACTTCCTCGGGGAAAAACTGTTTTTT. This codes for CASRADFLGEKLFF.

V usage is TRBV29-1 and J usage is TRBJ1-2; D is possibly TRBD1 (6 bases). CDR3 length: 14 residues. Trimming cost V 5 bases and J 1 base, with 14 bases left between them. Germline CDR1 is SQVTM and CDR2 is ANQGSEA. The CDR3 region is CSVRVGGVNYGYTF. The CDR3 nucleotides read TGCAGCGTTAGGGTAGGGGGTGTTAACTATGGCTACACCTTC.

This chain uses TRBV7-9 with TRBJ2-3, with D perhaps matching TRBD2 (5 bases). The CDR3 runs to 16 residues. The ends were cut back, 2 bases at V and 2 bases at J, with 14 bases in the middle. CDR1 is SEHNR and CDR2 is FQNEAQ in the germline V gene (reference sequence). The CDR3 region has the DNA TGTGCCAGCAGCTTACGAGGGTCGACCAACACAGATACGCAGTATTTT. This codes for CASSLRGSTNTDTQYF.

The gene calls are TRBV11-2 and TRBJ2-7; the match to TRBD2 covers 8 bases. The CDR3 contains 17 residues. The germline V gene encodes CDR1 SGHAT and CDR2 FQNNGV. V gave up 3 bases and J gave up 1 base; unmatched junction bases: 11. CDR3 region: CASSFPTGGKFSYEQYF. In nucleotides, the CDR3 is TGTGCCAGCAGCTTCCCCACGGGGGGGAAGTTTTCCTACGAGCAGTACTTC.

The V call is TRBV19, the J call TRBJ1-2; 8 positions agree with TRBD1. V trimming: 7 bases; J trimming: 4 bases; junction bases outside the gene matches: 5. From germline, CDR1 is LNHDA and CDR2 SQIVND (reference sequence). This CDR3 is built from 13 residues. The CDR3, as DNA: TGTGCCAGTACAGCGACAGGGGTCTATGGCTACACCTTC. Amino acid sequence: CASTATGVYGYTF.

This clone was observed a single time. The CDR3 coding sequence is TGTGCCAGCATGGTATCTGGGGGGGGCACTGAAGCTTTCTTT. Translated: CASMVSGGGTEAFF. The chain carries TRBV6-5 and TRBJ1-1, with a possible D match to TRBD1 (5 bases). Trimming took 7 bases from V and 4 from J, leaving 16 bases between them. This CDR3 has 14 amino acids. Germline loops: CDR1 MNHEY, CDR2 SVGAGI.

In its sample, this clone was seen a few times. The chain joins TRBV14 to TRBJ2-7; a possible D gene is TRBD1 (6 bases). From germline, CDR1 is SGHDN and CDR2 FVKESK. V shed 2 bases and J shed 2 bases, with 16 bases lying between them. This CDR3 region has 16 residues. CDR3 loop: CASSQTTGGRAYEQYF. The CDR3, as DNA: TGTGCCAGCAGCCAAACGACAGGAGGACGAGCCTACGAGCAGTACTTC.

The chain has TRBV6-6 and TRBJ1-3; possible D gene TRBD1, 5 bases. CDR3 size: 14 residues. V lost 7 bases to trimming and J lost 1 base, with 11 bases between them. Per germline, CDR1 MNHNY and CDR2 SVGAGI (reference sequence). The CDR3 DNA follows: TGTGCCAGCAACCCAGGGTTATCTGGAAACACCATATATTTT. Translated, it gives CASNPGLSGNTIYF.

The chain is built from TRBV3-1 (or the pseudogene TRBV3-2) and TRBJ1-2; D ambiguous. V lost 3 bases and J lost 8, with 10 bases in between. The CDR3 is 12 residues long. In germline, CDR1 is LGHDT, CDR2 YNNKEL (reference sequence). Written as DNA, the CDR3 is TGTGCCAGCAGCCAGGGCCTTGGCGGCTACACCTTC. Translating gives CASSQGLGGYTF.

V is TRBV6-5 and J is TRBJ1-3; D remains unclear. Germline V gene sequence: CDR1 MNHEY, CDR2 SVGAGI. The CDR3 is 15 residues long. Trimming took 0 bases from V and 3 from J, leaving 9 bases between them. CDR3: CASSYSSRVGNTIYF. DNA of the CDR3: TGTGCCAGCAGTTACTCGAGTCGTGTTGGAAACACCATATATTTT.

The chain recombines TRBV6-1 with TRBJ1-4; 7 bases are a match to TRBD1. The length of the CDR3 is 16 residues. V lost 4 bases and J lost 3; bases outside the gene matches: 8. Germline assignment: CDR1 MNHNS and CDR2 SASEGT. The CDR3 DNA reads TGTGCCAGCAGTGTCCCTTTCAGGGGGGCTAATGAAAAACTGTTTTTT. Amino acid sequence: CASSVPFRGANEKLFF.

This clone was seen once. The chain combines TRBV18 with TRBJ2-1; TRBD2 aligns across 16 bases. The CDR3 spans 18 residues. Germline CDR1 KGHSH, CDR2 LQKENI. Losses at the gene ends were 4 bases for V and 7 bases for J; bases not matched to a gene: 10. The DNA of the CDR3 is TGTGCCAGCTCACTTACCGGGACTAGCGGGGGGGCGCGGAATGAGCAGTTCTTC. Protein: CASSLTGTSGGARNEQFF.

This clone appeared once. The CDR3 nucleotides are TGCGCCAGCAGAGCCGGACTAGCGGGGGGAGCCGAGCAGTACTTC. Protein sequence: CASRAGLAGGAEQYF. The genes are TRBV5-1 and TRBJ2-7, with TRBD2 matching 14 bases. CDR3 length equals 15 residues. The junction had 7 bases not matched to a gene; V was cut back by 5 bases and J by 6 bases. The germline CDR1 and CDR2 sequences are SGHRS and YFSETQ.

This clone was detected a few times. The V and J genes are TRBV10-3 and TRBJ1-1; D is perhaps TRBD1 (6 bases). The CDR3 extends over 15 amino acids. CDR1 and CDR2 (germline): ENHRY, SYGVKD. Trimming stripped 7 bases from V and 2 bases from J, with 17 bases between. The CDR3 nucleotides are TGTGCCATCACCTACGACGACAGGCCAAACACTGAAGCTTTCTTT. Translation: CAITYDDRPNTEAFF.

This chain connects TRBV18 to TRBJ2-2, with 11 bases that match TRBD1. Germline CDR1 is KGHSH and CDR2 is LQKENI. The V gene end was trimmed by 6 bases and the J gene end by 6 bases; junction bases not matched to a gene: 6. CDR3 length equals 15 residues. The DNA of the CDR3 is TGTGCCAGCTCGTCCGGGACAGGGGGTTCCGGGGAGCTGTTTTTT. It is translated as CASSSGTGGSGELFF. Looking up the rest from reference TRBV18 and TRBJ2-2 gives the full variable domain: NAGVMQNPRHLVRRRGQEARLRCSPMKGHSHVYWYRQLPEEGLKFMVYLQKENIIDESGMPKERFSAEFPKEGPSILRIQQVVRGDSAAYFCASSSGTGGSGELFFGEGSRLTVL.

This chain uses TRBV5-5 with TRBJ1-3; 8 bases are shared with TRBD1. The V gene's germline CDR1 is SGHKS and CDR2 YYEKEE (reference sequence). J lost 2 bases, V lost 5 bases, and 6 bases had no gene match. This CDR3 has 15 residues. The CDR3 sequence: CASRTGERTGNTIYF. The CDR3 nucleotides read TGTGCCAGCAGGACAGGGGAGAGGACTGGAAACACCATATATTTT. The whole variable domain, filled in from reference TRBV5-5 and TRBJ1-3, reads DAGVTQSPTHLIKTRGQQVTLRCSPISGHKSVSWYQQVLGQGPQFIFQYYEKEERGRGNFPDRFSARQFPNYSSELNVNALLLGDSALYLCASRTGERTGNTIYFGEGSWLTVV.

V and J are TRBV19 and TRBJ1-5; TRBD1 matches at 10 bases. CDR1 is LNHDA and CDR2 is SQIVND in the germline V gene (reference sequence). The CDR3 length is 15 residues. V was clipped by 3 bases and J by 4 bases; unmatched bases: 3. The CDR3 loop reads CASSIGGQGNQPQHF. The DNA for the CDR3 is TGTGCCAGTAGTATTGGGGGACAGGGGAATCAGCCCCAGCATTTT.